This is a list of T cell receptor beta chains from one sample in a study of cytomegalovirus exposure and HLA in healthy donors. The table came from immunoSEQ multiplex PCR; TCRdb's copy has only in-frame clones and leaves some out. Of 250,000 or so clones in the sample, over 90% were seen once. Material: PBMCs. Receptors originate from a girl under 10 years old in good health and CMV-seronegative. CDR3s include the opening cysteine and the closing phenylalanine or tryptophan. D genes are given only for firm matches. Not all rows give a size; the values are once, few, many and, for expanded clones, a class.

j_call d_call v_call clone_size cdr3_nt cdr3_aa
TRBJ2-7 TRBD2 TRBV19 NA TGTGCCAGTAGTATTTCACTAGCGGGGTCGTCCTACGAGCAGTACTTC CASSISLAGSSYEQYF
TRBJ2-2 TRBD2 TRBV10-2 NA TGCGCCAGTATACCTAGCGGGATGCAACTCACGGTGGGGAACACCGGGGAGCTGTTTTTT CASIPSGMQLTVGNTGELFF
TRBJ1-2 TRBD1 TRBV19 NA TGTGCCAGTAGTCCTTCGGACAGGAACTATGGCTACACCTTC CASSPSDRNYGYTF
TRBJ1-2 TRBD1 TRBV28 NA TGTGCCAGCAGTTTGGGACAGTTACTCGATGGCTACACCTTC CASSLGQLLDGYTF
TRBJ1-3 NA TRBV6-5 NA TGTGCCAGCAGTTATAACAGGGTGGTGAACACCATATATTTT CASSYNRVVNTIYF
TRBJ2-6 NA TRBV4-2 NA TGTGCCAGCAGCCAAGAAGCGGTCTCTGGGGCCAACGTCCTGACTTTC CASSQEAVSGANVLTF
TRBJ2-1 TRBD2 TRBV6-5 NA TGTGCCAGCAGTGCTGCGACTAGCGGGATTTATGAGCAGTTCTTC CASSAATSGIYEQFF
TRBJ1-4 NA TRBV6-5 few TGTGCCAGCAGTTACTCGAGCCTTAATGAAAAACTGTTTTTT CASSYSSLNEKLFF
TRBJ2-7 TRBD1 TRBV5-6 NA TGTGCCAGCAGCTTTGGACAGGGTGGTCCCGAGCAGTACTTC CASSFGQGGPEQYF
TRBJ1-6 NA TRBV18 once TGTGCCAGCTCACCACCGGGGGGGGTAGGTTCACCCCTCCACTTT CASSPPGGVGSPLHF
TRBJ1-5 NA TRBV6-6 NA TGTGCCAGCAGTTACGGGCAGGGTGATCAGCCCCAGCATTTT CASSYGQGDQPQHF
TRBJ1-1 NA TRBV11-2 NA TGTGCCAGCAGCTTATCAAGCAAAAACACTGAAGCTTTCTTT CASSLSSKNTEAFF
TRBJ2-1 NA TRBV27 NA TGTGCCACCCGGGGATCGCGGGGGCTCTCCTACAATGAGCAGTTCTTC CATRGSRGLSYNEQFF
TRBJ2-4 NA TRBV9 NA TGTGCCAGCGGGGGCTCGGCCAAAAACATTCAGTACTTC CASGGSAKNIQYF
TRBJ1-2 NA TRBV21-1 NA TGTGCCAGCAGCTATATCGGAGGAGGTGGCTATGGCTACACCTTC CASSYIGGGGYGYTF
TRBJ2-7 NA TRBV28 NA TGTGCCAGCAGTTTTCCGCGGGGATTGAGCTACGAGCAGTACTTC CASSFPRGLSYEQYF
TRBJ1-3 NA TRBV5-6 NA TGTGCCAGCAGCTTGGTACAGGCTGAAAACACCATATATTTT CASSLVQAENTIYF
TRBJ2-7 NA TRBV9 once TGTGCCAGCAGCTCAAACAACTACGAGCAGTACTTC CASSSNNYEQYF
TRBJ2-1 NA TRBV29-1 NA TGCAGCGTCGGCAGGGCACTCTCCTACAATGAGCAGTTCTTC CSVGRALSYNEQFF
TRBJ1-2 TRBD1 TRBV27 NA TGTGCCAGCAGTCGAGCCGGACAGGGAAGAAGCTATGGCTACACCTTC CASSRAGQGRSYGYTF
TRBJ2-2 TRBD2 TRBV7-9 once TGTTCCAGCAGCACCCACGGGGGGGCGGCCGGGGAGCTGTTTTTT CSSSTHGGAAGELFF
TRBJ1-1 TRBD1 TRBV25-1 NA TGTGCCAGCAGAAGACAGGGGGAGAACACTGAAGCTTTCTTT CASRRQGENTEAFF
TRBJ2-5 TRBD2 TRBV7-8 NA TGTGCCAGCAGCCCGACTAGCGGGGAAAAGACCCAGTACTTC CASSPTSGEKTQYF
TRBJ2-1 NA TRBV14 NA TGTGCCAGCAGCCAAACGGGGAGTGGTAATGAGCAGTTCTTC CASSQTGSGNEQFF
TRBJ2-7 TRBD1 TRBV11-1 NA TGTGCCAGCAGCTACTCTATGGGGACAGCCGCCTCCCGGGAGCAGTACTTC CASSYSMGTAASREQYF
TRBJ1-3 TRBD1 TRBV5-4 once TGTGCCAGCAGTCTGACAGGGGTCGGAAACACCATATATTTT CASSLTGVGNTIYF
TRBJ2-7 NA TRBV2 NA TGTGCCAGCAGCCTTAGGCGGAAGGAATCTTACGAGCAGTACTTC CASSLRRKESYEQYF
TRBJ2-7 NA TRBV11-2 once TGTGCCAGCAGCCTCGGGTCCCGGCAGGGGTACGAGCAGTACTTC CASSLGSRQGYEQYF
TRBJ2-7 TRBD1 TRBV23-1 NA TGCGCCAGCAACCGCCCGGGACAGGGGGCCAACGAGCAGTACTTC CASNRPGQGANEQYF
TRBJ1-6 TRBD1 TRBV27 NA TGTGCCAGCCGACAGGGTAACTATAATTCACCCCTCCACTTT CASRQGNYNSPLHF
TRBJ2-1 TRBD1 TRBV11-2 once TGTGCCAGCAGCTTGTCAGGGGGCAATGAGCAGTTCTTC CASSLSGGNEQFF
TRBJ1-2 NA TRBV5-1 NA TGCGCCAGCAGCTTGCCGAGTGACAATTACGGAGGCTACACCTTC CASSLPSDNYGGYTF
TRBJ1-1 NA TRBV27 NA TGTGCCAGCAGTTCGCACCCCCCGGGATATGAAGCTTTCTTT CASSSHPPGYEAFF
TRBJ2-3 TRBD2 TRBV6-4 NA TGTGCCAGCAGTGACTCTAGCGGGGATGCAGATACGCAGTATTTT CASSDSSGDADTQYF
TRBJ2-3 TRBD2 TRBV2 NA TGTGCCAGCAGTGAAGCGCTTGGGCTAGCGGGGGACTTTTTT CASSEALGLAGDFF
TRBJ2-7 TRBD1 TRBV10-3 NA TGTGCCACCTATGCTTCCAACGCCGGGACAGGGAGCTACGAGCAGTACTTC CATYASNAGTGSYEQYF
TRBJ1-4 TRBD1 TRBV6-5 once TGTGCCAGCAGTTACTTGGGACAGGGGGCCGGTGAAAAACTGTTTTTT CASSYLGQGAGEKLFF
TRBJ1-1 NA TRBV5-1 NA TGCGCCAGCACCTGGGGGGGTAACACTGAAGCTTTCTTT CASTWGGNTEAFF
TRBJ1-4 NA TRBV19 NA TGTGCCAGTAGTTCAGGGTTTAGTAATGAAAAACTGTTTTTT CASSSGFSNEKLFF
TRBJ2-7 NA TRBV2 NA TGTGCCAGCAGGCTAAGGACTGGTTCCTACGAGCAGTACTTC CASRLRTGSYEQYF
TRBJ2-7 NA TRBV6-1 NA TGTGCCAGCACCAAGGGGCAGGGGAGAACCGAGCAGTACTTC CASTKGQGRTEQYF
TRBJ1-3 NA TRBV6-5 NA TGTGCCAGCAGTTACTCCAGGGGAAATGGAAACACCATATATTTT CASSYSRGNGNTIYF